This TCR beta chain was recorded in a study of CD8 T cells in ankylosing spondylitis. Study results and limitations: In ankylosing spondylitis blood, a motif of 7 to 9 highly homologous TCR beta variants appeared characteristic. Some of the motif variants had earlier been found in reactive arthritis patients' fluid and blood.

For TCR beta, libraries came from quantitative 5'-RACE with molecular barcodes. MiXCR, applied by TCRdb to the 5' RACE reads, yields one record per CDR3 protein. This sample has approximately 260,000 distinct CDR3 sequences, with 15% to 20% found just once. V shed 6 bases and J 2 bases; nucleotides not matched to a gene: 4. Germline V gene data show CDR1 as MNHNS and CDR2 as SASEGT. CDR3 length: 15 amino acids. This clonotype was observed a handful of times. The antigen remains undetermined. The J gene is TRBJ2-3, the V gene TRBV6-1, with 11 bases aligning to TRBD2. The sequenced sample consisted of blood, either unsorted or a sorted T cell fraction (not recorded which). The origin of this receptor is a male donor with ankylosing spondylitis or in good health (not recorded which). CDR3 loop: CASRLAGDLTDTQYF. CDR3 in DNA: TGTGCCAGCAGACTAGCGGGAGACCTCACAGATACGCAGTATTTT.